The sequence of this TCR beta chain was determined in a study of blood T cell repertoires in COVID-19. The method was immunoSEQ multiplex PCR; TCRdb's version includes in-frame clones alone and lacks a portion of them. The sample holds approximately 300,000 clones, 89% seen once. This TCR came from a man aged 55-75 years who had recovered from COVID-19. Sequenced sample: PBMCs or T cells enriched from blood (not recorded which).

As DNA, the CDR3 is TGTGCCAGCAGTTTTCTAAACCCGACAGGGGGAACAGATACGCAGTATTTT. This gives the protein CASSFLNPTGGTDTQYF. This rearrangement joins TRBV27 to TRBJ2-3; 9 nucleotides align to TRBD1. Losses at the gene ends were 3 bases for V and 3 bases for J; bases not matched to a gene: 10. The CDR3 loop spans 17 amino acids. Germline values: CDR1 MNHEY, CDR2 SMNVEV (reference sequence).